These 30 T cell receptor beta chains were all obtained from the same sample, sequenced in a study of CD8 T cells in Susac syndrome. An amount of RNA that ranged from about 0.45 to 1 ug was reverse transcribed with random hexamers. Via MiXCR, TCRdb re-called the immunoSEQ multiplex PCR reads, giving one row per CDR3 protein. The repertoire consists of around 180,000 distinct CDR3 sequences, with approximately 96% occurring once and the leading ten covering 0.093%. What was sequenced was CD4+ T cells from PBMCs. The receptors were gathered from a human donor with multiple sclerosis.

The V call is TRBV27, the J call TRBJ1-5; D may be TRBD1 (5 bases). The length of the CDR3 is 16 residues. Per germline, CDR1 MNHEY and CDR2 SMNVEV (reference sequence). The V end lost 4 bases, the J end lost 1 base, and 14 bases lay between the germline ends. As DNA, the CDR3 is TGTGCCAGCAGTTCCGCAGGGTTACCGAGCAATCAGCCCCAGCATTTT. Translation gives CASSSAGLPSNQPQHF.

The J gene is TRBJ2-3, the V gene TRBV12-3 or TRBV12-4; weak D call: TRBD1 (5 bases). The CDR3 contains 18 residues. V was pared by 5 bases and J by 0 bases, with 21 bases between. CDR3 DNA sequence: TGTGCCAGCAGTCTCATCTCGTGGACACCCTCTAGCACAGATACGCAGTATTTT. Its protein is CASSLISWTPSSTDTQYF.

The chain uses TRBV30 and TRBJ1-5; D not resolved. The ends were cut back, 1 base at V and 4 bases at J, with 8 bases in the middle. The CDR3 is 13 residues long. Germline lookup yields CDR1 GTSNPN and CDR2 SVGIG (reference sequence). The CDR3 DNA is TGTGCCTGGAGTGGCGGGCGGAATCAGCCCCAGCATTTT. It encodes CAWSGGRNQPQHF.

This chain connects TRBV9 to TRBJ2-5; 11 bases are a match to TRBD2. The CDR3 is 18 amino acids. V lost 5 bases to trimming and J lost 2 bases; unmatched junction nucleotides: 14. Germline lookup yields CDR1 SGDLS and CDR2 YYNGEE. CDR3 DNA: TGTGCCAGCAGTCCTTGGGCTAGCGGGGGGCCTGGACAAGAGACCCAGTACTTC. Its translation: CASSPWASGGPGQETQYF.

The V and J genes are TRBV29-1 and TRBJ2-1; no clear D. From germline, CDR1 is SQVTM and CDR2 ANQGSEA. V lost 2 bases and J 10 bases, leaving 12 bases between the germline ends. This CDR3 is 12 amino acids long. CDR3 nucleotides: TGCAGCGTTGAACGCCAAGCTTGGGAGCAGTTCTTC. Amino acid sequence: CSVERQAWEQFF.

V and J are TRBV5-6 and TRBJ2-7; no firm D call. CDR1 SGHDT and CDR2 YYEEEE come from the germline V gene. The CDR3 length is 13 residues. V was pared by 1 base and J by 7 bases, with 12 bases between. CDR3 bases: TGTGCCAGCAGCTTGATCCCGTCCTCGGAGCAGTACTTC. Amino acids: CASSLIPSSEQYF. The whole variable domain, filled in from reference TRBV5-6 and TRBJ2-7, reads DAGVTQSPTHLIKTRGQQVTLRCSPKSGHDTVSWYQQALGQGPQFIFQYYEEEERQRGNFPDRFSGHQFPNYSSELNVNALLLGDSALYLCASSLIPSSEQYFGPGTRLTVT.

The rearrangement joins TRBV30 to TRBJ1-5, with D possibly being TRBD1 (6 bases). From germline, CDR1 is GTSNPN and CDR2 SVGIG (reference sequence). V was shortened by 0 bases and J by 2 bases, with 8 bases between the two germline ends. The CDR3 consists of 14 residues. CDR3: CAWSVRTGNQPQHF. The CDR3 DNA reads as TGTGCCTGGAGTGTCCGGACAGGCAATCAGCCCCAGCATTTT.

The chain has TRBV9 and TRBJ1-6; no clear D gene. Germline-derived CDR1 and CDR2 are SGDLS and YYNGEE. Trimming cost V 0 bases and J 5 bases, with 6 bases left between them. CDR3 length: 14 amino acids. CDR3 protein: CASSVAGDNSPLHF. In nucleotides, the CDR3 is TGTGCCAGCAGCGTAGCGGGAGATAATTCACCCCTCCACTTT.

This rearrangement joins TRBV9 to TRBJ1-2; 7 bases fit TRBD1. Germline trimming cut 3 bases from V and 8 bases from J; bases unmatched to any gene: 10. CDR1 and CDR2 (germline): SGDLS, YYNGEE. CDR3 length: 14 amino acids. The CDR3 region is CASSARSTGEGYTF. CDR3 DNA sequence: TGTGCCAGCAGCGCCCGTTCAACAGGGGAAGGCTACACCTTC.

The J gene is TRBJ2-1, the V gene TRBV29-1; D gene unclear. V was pared by 8 bases and J by 8 bases, with 10 bases between. The CDR3 has 10 residues. From germline, CDR1 is SQVTM and CDR2 ANQGSEA. Here the CDR3 reads CSFRLYEQFF. CDR3 nucleotides: TGCAGCTTTCGACTCTATGAGCAGTTCTTC.

The V gene is TRBV2, the J gene TRBJ1-5; D gene uncertain. The CDR3 sequence is 13 residues long. V lost 5 bases and J 1 base, leaving 6 bases between the germline ends. In germline, CDR1 is SNHLY, CDR2 FYNNEI. CDR3 region: CASSTVSNQPQHF. In nucleotides, the CDR3 is TGTGCCAGCAGTACGGTGAGCAATCAGCCCCAGCATTTT.

V usage is TRBV2 and J usage is TRBJ2-1; maybe TRBD2 (6 bases). The CDR3 has 13 amino acids. V dropped 1 base and J dropped 9 bases, with 10 bases sitting between them. The V gene's germline CDR1 is SNHLY and CDR2 FYNNEI. The CDR3 coding sequence is TGTGCCAGCAGTGAAGGGACTACCCCTGAGCAGTTCTTC. It yields the protein CASSEGTTPEQFF.

V and J are TRBV30 and TRBJ2-1; possibly TRBD1 or TRBD2 for D (5 bases each). The CDR3 spans 14 residues. The V gene's germline CDR1 is GTSNPN and CDR2 SVGIG (reference sequence). Trimming removed 4 bases at V and 2 bases at J, with 12 bases between. The CDR3 is CAWMRDGAYNEQFF. The CDR3, as DNA: TGTGCCTGGATGAGGGACGGCGCCTACAATGAGCAGTTCTTC.

The CDR3 bases are TGTGCCAGCAGTTCCCTCATGAACTATGGCTACACCTTC. Translating it yields CASSSLMNYGYTF. The gene calls are TRBV12-3 or TRBV12-4 and TRBJ1-2; no clear D. V shed 4 bases and J shed 2 bases, with 8 bases lying between them. The CDR3 runs 13 residues.

This clonotype appeared a single time. The chain recombines TRBV7-9 with TRBJ2-5; 9 nucleotides match TRBD2. CDR1 and CDR2 from the germline V gene are SEHNR and FQNEAQ (reference sequence). Unmatched junction bases numbered 12, after V lost 5 bases and J lost 5 bases. The CDR3 extends over 16 amino acids. The CDR3 is CASSAPWRGGRETQYF. In nucleotides, the CDR3 is TGTGCCAGCAGCGCCCCATGGCGGGGGGGAAGGGAGACCCAGTACTTC.

The rearrangement uses TRBV14 and TRBJ1-2, with TRBD1 as a possible D gene (5 bases). The CDR3 covers 13 residues. V was clipped by 2 bases and J by 7 bases, with 11 bases between them. The germline gives CDR1 SGHDN, CDR2 FVKESK. The CDR3 coding sequence is TGTGCCAGCAGCCAACGTGTCGGGGGTGGCTACACCTTC. Translated, it gives CASSQRVGGGYTF. Full variable domain (outside the CDR3, taken from reference TRBV14 and TRBJ1-2): EAGVTQFPSHSVIEKGQTVTLRCDPISGHDNLYWYRRVMGKEIKFLLHFVKESKQDESGMPNNRFLAERTGGTYSTLKVQPAELEDSGVYFCASSQRVGGGYTFGSGTRLTVV.

V gene TRBV4-2 combines with J gene TRBJ1-2; weak D call: TRBD1 (6 bases). This CDR3 spans 16 amino acids. From germline, CDR1 is LGHNA and CDR2 YNFKEQ. Trimming removed 3 bases at V and 6 bases at J, with 20 bases between. DNA for the CDR3: TGTGCCAGCAGCCATTGGGGGCCCGAAAGTTCTAATGGCTACACCTTC. Amino acids: CASSHWGPESSNGYTF.

This rearrangement joins TRBV7-8 to TRBJ2-7; 8 nucleotides line up with TRBD2. Germline V gene data show CDR1 as SGHVS and CDR2 as FQNEAQ. CDR3 length: 15 residues. Trimming cost V 5 bases and J 1 base; bases outside gene matches: 7. The CDR3 DNA sequence: TGTGCCAGCAGCCGATCGTCGGGGGGGTCCTACGAGCAGTACTTC. Translating gives CASSRSSGGSYEQYF.

This chain connects TRBV30 to TRBJ1-2, with 7 bases lining up with TRBD1. The CDR3 consists of 13 residues. Germline V lookup: CDR1 GTSNPN, CDR2 SVGIG (reference sequence). The CDR3 coding sequence is TGTTCCCAACGAACAGGGGATTGGTCTGGCTACACCTTC. The encoded protein is CSQRTGDWSGYTF.

The V and J genes are TRBV15 and TRBJ2-5; no reliable D call. V shed 3 bases and J shed 5 bases, with 13 bases lying between them. Germline V gene data show CDR1 as LNHNV and CDR2 as YYDKDF (reference sequence). The CDR3 extends over 14 amino acids. The CDR3 bases are TGTGCCACCAGCAGGGGGTCGTTGTGGGAGACCCAGTACTTC. It translates to CATSRGSLWETQYF.

This clonotype was detected once. V gene TRBV30 combines with J gene TRBJ1-2, with D unresolved. Germline V gives CDR1 GTSNPN, CDR2 SVGIG (reference sequence). V was shortened by 2 bases and J by 2 bases, with 6 bases between the two germline ends. The CDR3 is 12 residues long. The CDR3, as DNA: TGTGCCTGGAGTCTGTTGAACTATGGCTACACCTTC. Protein product: CAWSLLNYGYTF.

In this sample, this clonotype turned up once. V and J are TRBV20-1 and TRBJ1-2, with D perhaps matching TRBD1 (5 bases). CDR3 length equals 13 residues. Germline V gene sequence: CDR1 DFQATT, CDR2 SNEGSKA (reference sequence). V lost 5 bases and J 6 bases, leaving 16 bases between the germline ends. The CDR3 region is CSAQAETDDGYTF. For the CDR3, the DNA is TGCAGTGCTCAGGCCGAGACAGATGATGGCTACACCTTC.

The rearrangement uses TRBV25-1 and TRBJ2-1, with 7 bases identical to TRBD1. CDR1 is MGHDK, CDR2 SYGVNS, per germline. This CDR3 has 14 amino acids. Losses at the gene ends were 4 bases for V and 2 bases for J; bases not matched to a gene: 2. The CDR3 sequence is CASSGTGPYNEQFF. The CDR3 bases are TGTGCCAGCAGTGGGACAGGCCCCTACAATGAGCAGTTCTTC.

This chain uses TRBV24-1 with TRBJ2-5; the D is unclear. Germline lookup yields CDR1 KGHDR and CDR2 SFDVKD. This CDR3 contains 12 residues. V lost 8 bases to trimming and J lost 7 bases, with 13 bases between them. The CDR3, as DNA: TGTGCCACCACCGCGTCAACGGGGACCCAGTACTTC. This gives the protein CATTASTGTQYF.

The gene calls are TRBV29-1 and TRBJ1-1; maybe TRBD1 (6 bases). Germline V gives CDR1 SQVTM, CDR2 ANQGSEA. V shed 3 bases and J shed 1 base, with 9 bases lying between them. This CDR3 is built from 13 residues. CDR3 in amino acids: CSVEGQQNTEAFF. DNA for the CDR3: TGCAGCGTTGAGGGACAACAGAACACTGAAGCTTTCTTT.

The V gene is TRBV29-1, the J gene TRBJ2-5; the match to TRBD1 covers 7 bases. V lost 7 bases to trimming and J lost 2 bases; unmatched junction nucleotides: 4. CDR3 length equals 12 residues. The germline V gene has CDR1 SQVTM and CDR2 ANQGSEA. In nucleotides, the CDR3 is TGCAGCGCCCTGACAGGGCAAGAGACCCAGTACTTC. Protein sequence: CSALTGQETQYF.

The genes are TRBV6-5 and TRBJ2-7; D may correspond to TRBD1 or TRBD2 (5 bases each). V dropped 6 bases and J dropped 1 base, with 13 bases sitting between them. Germline CDR1 reads MNHEY; CDR2 reads SVGAGI. The CDR3 runs 14 residues. CDR3 protein: CASRVAGTSYEQYF. The CDR3 DNA is TGTGCCAGCAGGGTAGCCGGGACGTCCTACGAGCAGTACTTC.

The chain uses TRBV29-1 and TRBJ2-1, with D tentatively TRBD1 (5 bases). This CDR3 has 15 residues. V was clipped by 7 bases and J by 0 bases, with 16 bases between them. CDR1 is SQVTM and CDR2 is ANQGSEA in the germline V gene. The CDR3 is CSALGAQSSYNEQFF. The DNA for the CDR3 is TGCAGCGCCTTAGGGGCTCAGAGCTCCTACAATGAGCAGTTCTTC.

The chain carries TRBV7-2 and TRBJ1-2; D remains ambiguous. The CDR3 covers 15 residues. V gave up 7 bases and J gave up 4 bases, with 19 bases separating them. Germline-derived CDR1 and CDR2 are SGHTA and FQGNSA. The CDR3 region has the DNA TGTGCCAGCACCGCGGCGGCATCTCGAAGCTATGGCTACACCTTC. It translates to CASTAAASRSYGYTF.

The chain has TRBV28 and TRBJ2-1, with a possible D match to TRBD1 (6 bases). The CDR3 contains 15 residues. CDR1 is MDHEN and CDR2 is SYDVKM in the germline V gene. The V gene lost 6 bases and the J gene lost 4 bases, with 16 bases spanning the gap. The CDR3 sequence is CASSPDRGVYNEQFF. As DNA, the CDR3 is TGTGCCAGCAGCCCGGACAGAGGAGTATACAATGAGCAGTTCTTC.